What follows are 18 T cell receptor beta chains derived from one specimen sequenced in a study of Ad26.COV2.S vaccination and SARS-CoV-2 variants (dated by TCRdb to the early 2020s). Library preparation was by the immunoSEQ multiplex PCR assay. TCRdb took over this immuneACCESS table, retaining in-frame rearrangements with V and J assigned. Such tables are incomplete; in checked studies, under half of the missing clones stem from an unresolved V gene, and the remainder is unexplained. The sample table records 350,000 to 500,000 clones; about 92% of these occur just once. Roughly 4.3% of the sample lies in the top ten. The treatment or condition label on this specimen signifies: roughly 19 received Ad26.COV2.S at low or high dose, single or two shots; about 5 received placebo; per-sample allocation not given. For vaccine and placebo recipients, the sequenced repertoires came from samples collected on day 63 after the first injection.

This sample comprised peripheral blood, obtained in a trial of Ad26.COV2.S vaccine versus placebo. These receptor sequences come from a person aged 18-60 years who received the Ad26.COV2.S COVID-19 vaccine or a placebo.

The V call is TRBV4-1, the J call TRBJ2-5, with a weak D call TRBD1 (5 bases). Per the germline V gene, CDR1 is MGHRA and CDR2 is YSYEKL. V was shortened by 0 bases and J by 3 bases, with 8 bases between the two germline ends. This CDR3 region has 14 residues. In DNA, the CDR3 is TGCGCCAGCAGCCAAGAAACCAGGGAAGAGACCCAGTACTTC. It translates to CASSQETREETQYF.

The CDR3 sequence: CASSSPRNYGYTF. In nucleotides, the CDR3 is TGTGCCAGCAGTTCCCCCAGGAACTATGGCTACACCTTC. V and J are TRBV27 and TRBJ1-2; no firm D call. Germline V lookup: CDR1 MNHEY, CDR2 SMNVEV (reference sequence). The germline V and J ends were trimmed by 4 bases and 2 bases, with 8 bases remaining between them. The CDR3 sequence is 13 residues long.

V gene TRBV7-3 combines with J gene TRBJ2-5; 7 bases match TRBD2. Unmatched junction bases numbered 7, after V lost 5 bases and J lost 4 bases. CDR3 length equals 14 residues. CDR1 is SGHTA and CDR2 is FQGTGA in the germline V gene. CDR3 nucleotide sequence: TGTGCCAGCAGCCCAACTGGCGGGAGAGAGACCCAGTACTTC. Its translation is CASSPTGGRETQYF.

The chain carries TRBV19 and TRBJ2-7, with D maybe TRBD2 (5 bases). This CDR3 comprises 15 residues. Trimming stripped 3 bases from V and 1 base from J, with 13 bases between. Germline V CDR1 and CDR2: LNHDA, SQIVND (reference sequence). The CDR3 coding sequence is TGTGCCAGTAGTATGCGAGGGCTAGGTTCCTACGAGCAGTACTTC. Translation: CASSMRGLGSYEQYF.

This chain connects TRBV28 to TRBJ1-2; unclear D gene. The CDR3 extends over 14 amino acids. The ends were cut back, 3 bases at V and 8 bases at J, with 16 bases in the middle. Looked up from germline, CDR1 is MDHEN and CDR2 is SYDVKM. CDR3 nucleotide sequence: TGTGCCAGCAGTTTCCTCGCAACACACCGAGGCTACACCTTC. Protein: CASSFLATHRGYTF.

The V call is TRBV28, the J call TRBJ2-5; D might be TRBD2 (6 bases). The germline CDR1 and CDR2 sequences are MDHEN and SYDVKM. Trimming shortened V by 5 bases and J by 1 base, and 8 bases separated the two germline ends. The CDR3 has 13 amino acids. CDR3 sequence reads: CASSPGGQETQYF. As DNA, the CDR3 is TGTGCCAGCAGTCCCGGGGGCCAAGAGACCCAGTACTTC. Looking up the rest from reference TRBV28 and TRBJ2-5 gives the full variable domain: DVKVTQSSRYLVKRTGEKVFLECVQDMDHENMFWYRQDPGLGLRLIYFSYDVKMKEKGDIPEGYSVSREKKERFSLILESASTNQTSMYLCASSPGGQETQYFGPGTRLLVL.

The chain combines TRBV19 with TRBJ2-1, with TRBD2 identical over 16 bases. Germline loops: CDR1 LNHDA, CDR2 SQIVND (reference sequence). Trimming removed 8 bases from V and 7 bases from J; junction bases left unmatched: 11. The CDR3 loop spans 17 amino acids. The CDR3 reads CASWDRSGLAGGNEQFF. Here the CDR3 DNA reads TGTGCCAGTTGGGACAGGTCGGGACTAGCGGGGGGGAATGAGCAGTTCTTC.

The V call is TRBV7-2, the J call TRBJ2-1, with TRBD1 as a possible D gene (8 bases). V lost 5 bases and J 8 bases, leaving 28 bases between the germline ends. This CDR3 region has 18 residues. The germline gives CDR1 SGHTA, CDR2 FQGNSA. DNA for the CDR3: TGTGCCAGCAGCCAGACAGGGGCCCTCGGGACTAAGCTGGATGAGCAGTTCTTC. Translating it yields CASSQTGALGTKLDEQFF. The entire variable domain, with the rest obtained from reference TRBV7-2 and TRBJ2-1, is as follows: GAGVSQSPSNKVTEKGKDVELRCDPISGHTALYWYRQSLGQGLEFLIYFQGNSAPDKSGLPSDRFSAERTGGSVSTLTIQRTQQEDSAVYLCASSQTGALGTKLDEQFFGPGTRLTVL.

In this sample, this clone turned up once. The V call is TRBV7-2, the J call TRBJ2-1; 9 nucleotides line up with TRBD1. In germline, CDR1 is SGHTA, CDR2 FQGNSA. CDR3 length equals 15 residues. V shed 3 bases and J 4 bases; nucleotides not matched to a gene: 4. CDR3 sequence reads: CASSFRDREYNEQFF. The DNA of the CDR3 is TGTGCCAGCAGCTTCCGGGACAGGGAGTACAATGAGCAGTTCTTC. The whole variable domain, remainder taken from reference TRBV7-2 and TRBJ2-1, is GAGVSQSPSNKVTEKGKDVELRCDPISGHTALYWYRQSLGQGLEFLIYFQGNSAPDKSGLPSDRFSAERTGGSVSTLTIQRTQQEDSAVYLCASSFRDREYNEQFFGPGTRLTVL.

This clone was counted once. The CDR3 spells CASSFSDTQYF. CDR3 DNA: TGTGCCAGCAGTTTCTCAGATACGCAGTATTTT. The V gene is TRBV12-3 or TRBV12-4, the J gene TRBJ2-3, with D unclear. This CDR3 region has 11 residues. Trimming cost V 3 bases and J 4 bases, with 2 bases left between them.

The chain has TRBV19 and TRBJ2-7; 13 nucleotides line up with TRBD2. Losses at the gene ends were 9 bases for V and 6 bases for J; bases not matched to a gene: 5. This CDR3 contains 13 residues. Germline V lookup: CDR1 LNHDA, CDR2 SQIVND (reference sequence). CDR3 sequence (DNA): TGTGCCAGCCGGGGACTAGCGGGACGCGAGCAGTACTTC. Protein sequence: CASRGLAGREQYF. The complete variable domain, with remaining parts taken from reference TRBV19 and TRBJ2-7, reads DGGITQSPKYLFRKEGQNVTLSCEQNLNHDAMYWYRQDPGQGLRLIYYSQIVNDFQKGDIAEGYSVSREKKESFPLTVTSAQKNPTAFYLCASRGLAGREQYFGPGTRLTVT.

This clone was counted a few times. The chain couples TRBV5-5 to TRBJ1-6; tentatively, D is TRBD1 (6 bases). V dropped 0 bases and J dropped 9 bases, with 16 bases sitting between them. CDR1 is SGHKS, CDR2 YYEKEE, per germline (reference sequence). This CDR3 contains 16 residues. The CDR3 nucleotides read TGTGCCAGCAGCTTGGTCGAGCAAAGAGGGGGTTCACCCCTCCACTTT. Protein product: CASSLVEQRGGSPLHF.

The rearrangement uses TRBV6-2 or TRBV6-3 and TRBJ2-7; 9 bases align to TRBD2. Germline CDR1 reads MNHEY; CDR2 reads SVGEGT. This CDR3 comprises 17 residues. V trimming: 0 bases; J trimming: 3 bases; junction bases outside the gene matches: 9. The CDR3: CASSYSSVAGAVYEQYF. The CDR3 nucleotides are TGTGCCAGCAGTTACTCCTCGGTAGCGGGAGCCGTCTACGAGCAGTACTTC.

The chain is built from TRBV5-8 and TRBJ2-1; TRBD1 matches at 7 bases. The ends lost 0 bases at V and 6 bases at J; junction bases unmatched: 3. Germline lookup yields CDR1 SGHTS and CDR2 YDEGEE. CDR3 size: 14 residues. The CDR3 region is CASSLGTGINEQFF. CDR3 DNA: TGTGCCAGCAGCTTGGGGACAGGTATCAATGAGCAGTTCTTC.

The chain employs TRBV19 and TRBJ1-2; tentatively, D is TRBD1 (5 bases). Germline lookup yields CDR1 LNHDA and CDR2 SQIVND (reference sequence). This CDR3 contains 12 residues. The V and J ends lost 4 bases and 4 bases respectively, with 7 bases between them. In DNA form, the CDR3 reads TGTGCCAGTAGTAGCACAGGCTATGGCTACACCTTC. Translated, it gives CASSSTGYGYTF.

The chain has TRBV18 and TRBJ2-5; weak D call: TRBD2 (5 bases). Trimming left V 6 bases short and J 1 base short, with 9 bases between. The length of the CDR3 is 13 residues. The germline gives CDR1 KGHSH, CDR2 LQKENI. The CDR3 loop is CASSNGLQETQYF. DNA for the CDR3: TGTGCCAGCTCCAACGGACTCCAAGAGACCCAGTACTTC.

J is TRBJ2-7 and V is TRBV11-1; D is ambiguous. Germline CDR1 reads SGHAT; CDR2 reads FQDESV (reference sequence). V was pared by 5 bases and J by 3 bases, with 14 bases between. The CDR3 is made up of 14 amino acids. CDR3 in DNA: TGTGCCAGCAGCCCAACCCGACGGCACTACGAGCAGTACTTC. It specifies CASSPTRRHYEQYF.

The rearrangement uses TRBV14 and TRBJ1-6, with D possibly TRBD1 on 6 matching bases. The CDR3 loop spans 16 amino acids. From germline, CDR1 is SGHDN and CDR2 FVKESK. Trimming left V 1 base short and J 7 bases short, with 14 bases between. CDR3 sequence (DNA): TGTGCCAGCAGCCAAGGGCCCGGGGGCGGAAATTCACCCCTCCACTTT. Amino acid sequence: CASSQGPGGGNSPLHF.